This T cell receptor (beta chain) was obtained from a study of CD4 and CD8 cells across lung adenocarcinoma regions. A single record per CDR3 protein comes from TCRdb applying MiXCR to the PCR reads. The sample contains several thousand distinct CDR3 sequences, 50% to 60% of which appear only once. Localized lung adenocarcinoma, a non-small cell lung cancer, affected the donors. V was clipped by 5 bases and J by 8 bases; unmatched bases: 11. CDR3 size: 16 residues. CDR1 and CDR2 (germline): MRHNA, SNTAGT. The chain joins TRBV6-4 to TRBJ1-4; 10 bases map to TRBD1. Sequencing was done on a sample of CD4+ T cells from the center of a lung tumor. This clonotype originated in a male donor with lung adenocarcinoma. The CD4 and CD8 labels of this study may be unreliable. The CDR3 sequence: CASSPGTGDGEEKLFF. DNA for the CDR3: TGTGCCAGCAGTCCCGGGACAGGGGACGGTGAGGAAAAACTGTTTTTT.